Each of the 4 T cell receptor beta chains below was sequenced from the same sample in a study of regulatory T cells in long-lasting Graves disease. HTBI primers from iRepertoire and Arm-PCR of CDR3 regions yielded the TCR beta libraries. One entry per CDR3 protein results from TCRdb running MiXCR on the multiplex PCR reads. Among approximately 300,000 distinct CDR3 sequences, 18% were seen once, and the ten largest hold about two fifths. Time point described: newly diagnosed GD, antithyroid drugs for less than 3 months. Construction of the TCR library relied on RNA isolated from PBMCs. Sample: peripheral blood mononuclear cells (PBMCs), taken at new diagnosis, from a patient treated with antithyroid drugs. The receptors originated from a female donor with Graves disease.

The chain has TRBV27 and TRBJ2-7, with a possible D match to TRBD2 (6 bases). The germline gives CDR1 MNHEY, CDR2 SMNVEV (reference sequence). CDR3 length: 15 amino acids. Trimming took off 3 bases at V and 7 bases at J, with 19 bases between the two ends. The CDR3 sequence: CASSFSGTGVLEQYF. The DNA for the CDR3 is TGTGCCAGCAGTTTTTCCGGGACGGGGGTCCTGGAGCAGTACTTC.

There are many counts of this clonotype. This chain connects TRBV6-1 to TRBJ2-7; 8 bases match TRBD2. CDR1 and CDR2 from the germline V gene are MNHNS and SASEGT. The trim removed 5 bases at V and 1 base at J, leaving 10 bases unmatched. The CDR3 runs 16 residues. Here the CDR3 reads CASSRGSGIGSYEQYF. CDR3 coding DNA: TGTGCCAGCAGTAGAGGTAGCGGGATAGGGTCCTACGAGCAGTACTTC.

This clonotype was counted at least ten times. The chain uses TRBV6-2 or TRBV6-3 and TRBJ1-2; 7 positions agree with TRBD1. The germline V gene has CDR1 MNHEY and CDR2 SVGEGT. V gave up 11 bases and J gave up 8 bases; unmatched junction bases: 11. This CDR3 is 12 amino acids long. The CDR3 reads CALRRQGGGYTF. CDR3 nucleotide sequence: TGTGCCCTACGCAGACAGGGAGGCGGCTACACCTTC.

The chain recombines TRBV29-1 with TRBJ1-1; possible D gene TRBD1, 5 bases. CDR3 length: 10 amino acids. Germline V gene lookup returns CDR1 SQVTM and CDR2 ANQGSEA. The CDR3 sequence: CGGLHTEAFF. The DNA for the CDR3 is TGCGGGGGGTTACACACTGAAGCTTTCTTT.